Following are 9 T cell receptor beta chains from one sample sequenced in a study of siplizumab effects on memory and regulatory T cells. Data came from immunoSEQ multiplex PCR; TCRdb stores just in-frame clones and leaves some out. The profile shows roughly 60,000 clones, approximately 93% of them singletons. The sample comprised CD8+ T cells sorted from blood. The receptors come from a human donor in good health.

J is TRBJ2-2 and V is TRBV7-9, with 10 bases that match TRBD2. CDR1 is SEHNR and CDR2 is FQNEAQ in the germline V gene (reference sequence). The CDR3 is made up of 17 amino acids. After removal of 6 bases from V and 6 bases from J, the junction contained 13 bases not matched to a gene. CDR3 loop: CASSPKAGGPAAGELFF. The CDR3 coding sequence is TGTGCCAGCAGTCCCAAAGCGGGAGGGCCGGCGGCCGGGGAGCTGTTTTTT.

This chain joins TRBV29-1 and TRBJ1-1; TRBD1 is a possible D gene (5 bases). The CDR3 has 12 amino acids. Trimming cost V 7 bases and J 7 bases, with 16 bases left between them. The germline gives CDR1 SQVTM, CDR2 ANQGSEA. CDR3 DNA: TGCAGCGCCAGAGGGTGGGGGAATGAAGCTTTCTTT. Its translation: CSARGWGNEAFF.

The chain couples TRBV9 to TRBJ2-1; no reliable D call. V lost 0 bases, J lost 3 bases, and 13 bases lay in between. The CDR3 has 16 amino acids. Looked up from germline, CDR1 is SGDLS and CDR2 is YYNGEE. CDR3 nucleotides: TGTGCCAGCAGCGTAGATAGGCAGGCCTTCTACAATGAGCAGTTCTTC. Translating it yields CASSVDRQAFYNEQFF. Full variable domain (rest looked up from reference TRBV9 and TRBJ2-1): DSGVTQTPKHLITATGQRVTLRCSPRSGDLSVYWYQQSLDQGLQFLIQYYNGEERAKGNILERFSAQQFPDLHSELNLSSLELGDSALYFCASSVDRQAFYNEQFFGPGTRLTVL.

The chain employs TRBV28 and TRBJ2-7; 12 nucleotides match TRBD2. Germline-derived CDR1 and CDR2 are MDHEN and SYDVKM. The CDR3 runs 16 residues. V dropped 6 bases and J dropped 0; count of bases not matched to a gene: 6. The CDR3 loop is CASSTLAGGSSYEQYF. The CDR3 bases are TGTGCCAGCAGCACACTAGCGGGAGGATCCTCCTACGAGCAGTACTTC.

The V call is TRBV11-2, the J call TRBJ2-2, with D tentatively TRBD1 or TRBD2 (7 bases each). V was shortened by 5 bases and J by 4 bases, with 17 bases between the two germline ends. Germline CDR1 SGHAT, CDR2 FQNNGV. The CDR3 runs 16 residues. CDR3 in amino acids: CASSAKSGTATGELFF. The CDR3 DNA reads as TGTGCCAGCAGCGCTAAAAGCGGGACAGCCACCGGGGAGCTGTTTTTT.

The chain combines TRBV7-6 with TRBJ2-2; D gene unclear. CDR3 length: 14 amino acids. Germline V CDR1 and CDR2: SGHVS, FNYEAQ. The V gene lost 3 bases and the J gene lost 0 bases, with 5 bases spanning the gap. CDR3 sequence: CASSFFANTGELFF. As DNA, the CDR3 is TGTGCCAGCAGCTTTTTTGCGAACACCGGGGAGCTGTTTTTT.

The chain links TRBV19 to TRBJ1-5, with D unresolved. There are 13 residues in the CDR3. V dropped 7 bases and J dropped 9 bases, with 16 bases sitting between them. Germline CDR1 is LNHDA and CDR2 is SQIVND (reference sequence). Here the CDR3 reads CASNLRAGVPQHF. In DNA, the CDR3 is TGTGCCAGTAATCTGAGGGCTGGGGTGCCCCAGCATTTT.

The chain has TRBV18 and TRBJ1-1, with no clear D. V shed 1 base and J shed 0 bases, with 9 bases lying between them. Germline V CDR1 and CDR2: KGHSH, LQKENI. This CDR3 has 15 residues. CDR3 in amino acids: CASSPRAGMNTEAFF. In nucleotides, the CDR3 is TGTGCCAGCTCACCACGCGCAGGAATGAACACTGAAGCTTTCTTT. The full variable domain, completed using reference TRBV18 and TRBJ1-1, is NAGVMQNPRHLVRRRGQEARLRCSPMKGHSHVYWYRQLPEEGLKFMVYLQKENIIDESGMPKERFSAEFPKEGPSILRIQQVVRGDSAAYFCASSPRAGMNTEAFFGQGTRLTVV.

The CDR3 reads CASSFTSVGGGYTF. CDR3 bases: TGTGCCAGCAGCTTTACCTCAGTCGGGGGTGGCTACACCTTC. The chain employs TRBV7-2 and TRBJ1-2, with D possibly matching TRBD1 (5 bases). Germline V gives CDR1 SGHTA, CDR2 FQGNSA. The length of the CDR3 is 14 residues. Trimming cost V 3 bases and J 7 bases, with 15 bases left between them.